This TCR beta chain was profiled in a study of blood T cell repertoires in COVID-19. The table lists this clone with a count of one. The CDR3 is made up of 14 amino acids. CDR1 KGHDR and CDR2 SFDVKD come from the germline V gene. The germline V and J ends were trimmed by 7 bases and 3 bases, with 14 bases remaining between them. Authors' methods: Counts of nucleated cells, estimated from reference gene primer amplification, were obtained. Some clones are missing from TCRdb's copy, which holds only in-frame ones; the method was immunoSEQ multiplex PCR. Clonal size and the V and J genes are those of that table, whereas D and trimming came from the DNA. The sample includes around 100,000 clones, 85% to 90% seen only once; the top ten take 5%.

This sequence was found in a human donor in a cohort sampled during active COVID-19. The V gene is TRBV24-1, the J gene TRBJ1-2; D not certain. Sequencing was done on a sample of peripheral blood. CDR3 in DNA: TGTGCCACCAGGGACGCGGGGAGGGACTATGGCTACACCTTC. It translates to CATRDAGRDYGYTF.